This T cell receptor (beta chain) stems from a study of T cells after posttransplantation cyclophosphamide. Whole-study results and caveats: Skin or GI-infiltrating T cells shared few TRB sequences with blood. Donor-recipient repertoire similarity was low at 1-2 months, rising over year one.

TCRdb's table, derived via immunoSEQ multiplex PCR, lists solely in-frame clones and lacks some. Recorded here are about 30,000 clones, none singletons. CDR1 SGHVS and CDR2 FQNEAQ come from the germline V gene. Trimming removed 1 base from V and 0 bases from J; junction bases left unmatched: 8. The CDR3 runs 17 residues. In its sample, this clone was seen a few times. Its specificity is unknown. The receptor's source is a woman in her fifties or sixties in good health, CMV-negative, and a related stem cell transplant donor. The rearrangement links TRBV7-8 to TRBJ1-2; 7 bases are shared with TRBD1. What was sequenced was PBMCs. DNA for the CDR3: TGTGCCAGCAGCTTAGTTTTAGGGACAGCTGCTAACTATGGCTACACCTTC. Encoded protein: CASSLVLGTAANYGYTF.